This T cell receptor (beta chain) was observed in a study of siplizumab effects on memory and regulatory T cells. Findings and limits, study-wide: Unstimulated subsets accounted for the mapping of only a minor share of the clones that were alloreactive.

V lost 3 bases to trimming and J lost 6 bases, with 9 bases between them. CDR3 length equals 13 residues. Germline loops: CDR1 SGHTA, CDR2 FQGNSA. Measured with immunoSEQ multiplex PCR; TCRdb has only the in-frame clones, and not every one. The repertoire has about 46,000 clones, 93% of them found once; the top ten carry over 15%. As to this clone: The antigen remains unidentified.

V and J are TRBV7-2 and TRBJ2-1; D remains ambiguous. The TCR sequence derives from a human donor in good health. Sequencing was done on a sample of CD8+ T cells sorted from blood. This CDR3 reads CASSFPNSNEQFF. The CDR3 coding sequence is TGTGCCAGCAGCTTCCCTAATAGCAATGAGCAGTTCTTC.